This T cell receptor (beta chain) appears in the sequencing data of a study of cytomegalovirus exposure and HLA in healthy donors. 60 Vbeta and 13 Jbeta primers were used in PCR. Clones were read by immunoSEQ multiplex PCR, and TCRdb kept only the in-frame ones, dropping some. The table includes about 98,000 clones, approximately 69% detected once. Germline trimming cut 5 bases from V and 4 bases from J; bases unmatched to any gene: 7. CDR1 and CDR2 (germline): SEHNR, FQNEAQ (reference sequence). The CDR3 is 14 amino acids. This clone was recorded only once. The chain couples TRBV7-9 to TRBJ1-2; TRBD1 aligns across 7 bases. The TCR sequence derives from a female donor in good health and CMV-seronegative. Sequencing was carried out using PBMCs. CDR3 region: CASSHRQGTYGYTF. The CDR3 DNA reads as TGTGCCAGCAGCCACAGACAGGGAACCTATGGCTACACCTTC.